These 17 T cell receptor beta chains were sequenced from one sample in a study of patients and donors after allogeneic stem cell transplantation. From the RT-PCR reads, TCRdb called clonotypes with MiXCR, one entry per CDR3 protein. Among about 960,000 distinct CDR3 sequences listed, 15% to 20% were seen once. Sequenced input: blood, either unsorted or a sorted T cell fraction (not recorded which). These receptors originate from a human donor who was either an allogeneic HSCT recipient or a stem cell or donor lymphocyte infusion donor (not recorded which). It is not recorded whose cells these are; they may come from a transplant donor.

The chain carries TRBV20-1 and TRBJ1-3; D might be TRBD1 (5 bases). The V end was cut by 6 bases, the J end by 0 bases, with 15 bases between. The CDR3 contains 15 residues. Germline V lookup: CDR1 DFQATT, CDR2 SNEGSKA (reference sequence). For the CDR3, the DNA is TGCAGTGCCCCGGATTGGACATTCTCTGGAAACACCATATATTTT. Protein: CSAPDWTFSGNTIYF.

This chain connects TRBV24-1 to TRBJ2-2, with D possibly matching TRBD1 (6 bases). Trimming stripped 4 bases from V and 1 base from J, with 12 bases between. Germline V gene data show CDR1 as KGHDR and CDR2 as SFDVKD. The CDR3 length is 16 residues. CDR3 residues: CATSESGTKNTGELFF. The CDR3 nucleotides read TGTGCCACCAGTGAGTCCGGGACAAAGAACACCGGGGAGCTGTTTTTT.

The gene calls are TRBV5-1 and TRBJ1-6; TRBD1 matches 10 bases. The CDR3 sequence is 15 residues long. CDR1 is SGHRS, CDR2 YFSETQ, per germline. V shed 4 bases, J shed 8 bases, and the junction held 6 bases outside the gene matches. CDR3 nucleotides: TGCGCCAGCAGCCTAAGGACAGGGGGGGATTCACCCCTCCACTTT. Its translation: CASSLRTGGDSPLHF.

In its sample, this clonotype was seen a few times. The chain couples TRBV5-1 to TRBJ1-1, with a possible D match to TRBD1 (5 bases). Trimming removed 4 bases at V and 5 bases at J, with 12 bases between. The CDR3 has 13 amino acids. Germline CDR1 reads SGHRS; CDR2 reads YFSETQ. The CDR3 reads CASSLGTWTEAFF. The CDR3 bases are TGCGCCAGCAGCCTAGGGACGTGGACTGAAGCTTTCTTT.

The V and J genes are TRBV6-2 or TRBV6-3 and TRBJ2-7, with D unclear. Trimming left V 6 bases short and J 2 bases short, with 14 bases between. The CDR3 consists of 14 residues. Germline V gene sequence: CDR1 MNHEY, CDR2 SVGEGT. In DNA, the CDR3 is TGTGCCAGCAGCAAGGTCGACGGAACCTACGAGCAGTACTTC. Translating it yields CASSKVDGTYEQYF.

For this clonotype: A read error may be the cause here, since a much bigger clone is one base away. The rearrangement uses TRBV12-3 or TRBV12-4 and TRBJ2-1; weak D call: TRBD1 (6 bases). The CDR3 has 13 residues. CDR3 DNA sequence: TGTGCCAGCGGGTTAGGGGGAAACAATGGGCAGTTCTTC. It translates to CASGLGGNNGQFF.

The chain employs TRBV25-1 and TRBJ2-1; 9 nucleotides agree with TRBD1. Unmatched junction bases numbered 6, after V lost 7 bases and J lost 5 bases. CDR1 is MGHDK and CDR2 is SYGVNS in the germline V gene. There are 14 residues in the CDR3. CDR3 bases: TGTGCCAGCAACGTACAGGGGGCGCACAATGAGCAGTTCTTC. It encodes CASNVQGAHNEQFF.

The chain recombines TRBV15 with TRBJ2-3, with D maybe TRBD1 (5 bases). CDR3 size: 16 residues. Germline V CDR1 and CDR2: LNHNV, YYDKDF (reference sequence). The V end was cut by 1 base, the J end by 1 base, with 12 bases between. The CDR3 spells CATSRVQGSGTDTQYF. The CDR3 region has the DNA TGTGCCACCAGCAGAGTTCAGGGTTCGGGCACAGATACGCAGTATTTT.

This chain joins TRBV12-3 or TRBV12-4 and TRBJ2-7, with a weak D call TRBD2 (5 bases). Trimming removed 4 bases from V and 3 bases from J, with 16 bases in between. This CDR3 is built from 15 residues. The CDR3 protein is CASSSTLDGNYEQYF. As DNA, the CDR3 is TGTGCCAGCAGTTCAACTCTGGACGGGAACTACGAGCAGTACTTC.

In this sample, this clonotype turned up a few times. This sequence joins TRBV18 and TRBJ1-6, with D possibly being TRBD1 (5 bases). The CDR3 covers 15 residues. V was shortened by 6 bases and J by 5 bases, with 14 bases between the two germline ends. Germline V gene sequence: CDR1 KGHSH, CDR2 LQKENI. The CDR3 sequence is CASSLIQGDNSPLHF. The DNA for the CDR3 is TGTGCCAGCTCGCTAATTCAGGGAGATAATTCACCCCTCCACTTT.

This rearrangement joins TRBV20-1 to TRBJ2-5, with TRBD2 matching over 7 bases. After removal of 5 bases from V and 2 bases from J, the junction contained 11 bases not matched to a gene. The V gene's germline CDR1 is DFQATT and CDR2 SNEGSKA (reference sequence). There are 15 residues in the CDR3. The CDR3 protein is CSALGRAGKQETQYF. For the CDR3, the DNA is TGCAGTGCTCTGGGGAGAGCGGGGAAACAAGAGACCCAGTACTTC.

The V call is TRBV5-1, the J call TRBJ2-1; no clear D gene. Germline-derived CDR1 and CDR2 are SGHRS and YFSETQ. Trimming pared 1 base from V and 6 bases from J, leaving 11 bases between. The CDR3 length is 14 residues. The CDR3, as DNA: TGCGCCAGCAGCTTGCTGGGGATCCGCAATGAGCAGTTCTTC. Its translation: CASSLLGIRNEQFF.

The rearrangement links TRBV7-3 to TRBJ2-7, with TRBD2 matching over 8 bases. CDR1 and CDR2 from the germline V gene are SGHTA and FQGTGA. Trimming at V came to 1 base and at J to 4 bases, leaving 6 bases not matched to a gene. This CDR3 spans 15 amino acids. The CDR3 DNA follows: TGTGCCAGCAGCTTAATCCCTGCGGGAGGTTACGAGCAGTACTTC. Encoded protein: CASSLIPAGGYEQYF.

This clonotype showed up just a few times. The CDR3 region is CAWSVLRQGNEQFF. CDR3 DNA sequence: TGTGCCTGGAGTGTACTTCGACAGGGTAATGAGCAGTTCTTC. The V and J genes are TRBV30 and TRBJ2-1; 7 bases are a match to TRBD1. The germline V gene encodes CDR1 GTSNPN and CDR2 SVGIG (reference sequence). The CDR3 spans 14 residues. The trim removed 0 bases at V and 7 bases at J, leaving 6 bases unmatched.

This clonotype was detected a few times. The rearrangement joins TRBV20-1 to TRBJ2-5; 10 positions match TRBD2. The CDR3 extends over 15 amino acids. The V and J ends lost 1 base and 6 bases, in that order; junction bases with no gene match: 8. From germline, CDR1 is DFQATT and CDR2 SNEGSKA (reference sequence). As DNA, the CDR3 is TGCAGTGCTAGAGCTCGCCCTAGCGGGAGTCAGACCCAGTACTTC. Protein: CSARARPSGSQTQYF.

This clonotype was counted between two and nine times. The rearrangement links TRBV20-1 to TRBJ1-5; D is undetermined. Germline loops: CDR1 DFQATT, CDR2 SNEGSKA (reference sequence). V was shortened by 6 bases and J by 3 bases, with 15 bases between the two germline ends. The CDR3 contains 14 residues. The CDR3 DNA reads as TGCAGTGCCCTCGCGGCGGGAAACAATCAGCCCCAGCATTTT. Its translation: CSALAAGNNQPQHF.

This clonotype was observed a single time. The chain employs TRBV9 and TRBJ2-3; D is ambiguous. The CDR3 sequence is 15 residues long. Germline CDR1 SGDLS, CDR2 YYNGEE. V was cut by 0 bases and J by 3 bases, with 11 bases left in between. The CDR3 DNA sequence: TGTGCCAGCAGCGTAGAGAGTGAGAGGACAGATACGCAGTATTTT. Protein product: CASSVESERTDTQYF.